One and the same sample provided the 19 T cell receptor beta chains below, sequenced in a study of blood T cell repertoires in COVID-19. Clones were sequenced by immunoSEQ multiplex PCR, and TCRdb holds only the in-frame ones, with some missing. The sample holds tens of thousands of clones, approximately 85% seen once. The specimen sequenced was peripheral blood. These receptors were collected from a woman aged 80 or over with COVID-19, enrolled during active disease.

This rearrangement joins TRBV3-1 (or the pseudogene TRBV3-2) to TRBJ2-4, with 7 bases aligning to TRBD1. The J segment lost 1 base and the V segment lost 3 bases, leaving 12 bases of the junction unmatched. Germline V gene lookup returns CDR1 LGHDT and CDR2 YNNKEL (reference sequence). The CDR3 contains 18 residues. CDR3 region: CASSHHQGVGTAKNIQYF. The DNA of the CDR3 is TGTGCCAGCAGCCACCATCAGGGGGTAGGGACGGCCAAAAACATTCAGTACTTC.

The chain couples TRBV27 to TRBJ1-5; 11 nucleotides agree with TRBD1. Germline values: CDR1 MNHEY, CDR2 SMNVEV (reference sequence). CDR3 size: 15 residues. The V segment lost 6 bases and the J segment 4 bases; nucleotides outside the gene matches: 5. The CDR3 nucleotides are TGTGCCAGCAGAGCCGGGACAGGGGGAAATCAGCCCCAGCATTTT. It specifies CASRAGTGGNQPQHF.

The chain links TRBV2 to TRBJ1-5, with unresolved D. V dropped 4 bases and J dropped 1 base, with 11 bases sitting between them. The CDR3 has 15 amino acids. Germline CDR1 is SNHLY and CDR2 is FYNNEI. The CDR3 reads CASSGTGRSNQPQHF. CDR3 nucleotide sequence: TGTGCCAGCAGTGGGACCGGGAGGAGCAATCAGCCCCAGCATTTT.

The rearrangement links TRBV30 to TRBJ2-1; D is uncertain. Germline V gene lookup returns CDR1 GTSNPN and CDR2 SVGIG (reference sequence). This CDR3 region has 15 residues. Trimming took 1 base from V and 0 from J, leaving 10 bases between them. CDR3 bases: TGTGCCTGGAGTGCTGACACCGCCTCCTACAATGAGCAGTTCTTC. Protein: CAWSADTASYNEQFF.

In its sample, this clone was seen once. The V call is TRBV7-7, the J call TRBJ2-5; TRBD2 aligns across 13 bases. The V gene's germline CDR1 is SSHAT and CDR2 FNYEAQ (reference sequence). CDR3 size: 16 residues. The V segment lost 3 bases and the J segment 1 base; nucleotides outside the gene matches: 2. The chain's CDR3 is CASSLRLAGGQETQYF. The CDR3 region has the DNA TGTGCCAGCAGCTTGCGACTAGCGGGGGGCCAAGAGACCCAGTACTTC.

The rearrangement joins TRBV3-1 (or the pseudogene TRBV3-2) to TRBJ2-7; D call uncertain. Trimming removed 0 bases from V and 0 bases from J, with 9 bases in between. The CDR3 covers 15 residues. Germline V gives CDR1 LGHDT, CDR2 YNNKEL (reference sequence). The CDR3 sequence is CASSQDLTSSYEQYF. In nucleotides, the CDR3 is TGTGCCAGCAGCCAAGATCTTACATCCTCCTACGAGCAGTACTTC.

V is TRBV13 and J is TRBJ2-7; a weak D match, TRBD2 (6 bases). Trimming took 4 bases from V and 4 from J, leaving 11 bases between them. CDR1 and CDR2 (germline): PRHDT, FYEKMQ (reference sequence). The length of the CDR3 is 13 residues. CDR3 sequence reads: CASSSGGLYEQYF. The CDR3 bases are TGTGCCAGCAGCTCCGGGGGTTTATACGAGCAGTACTTC.

The chain employs TRBV19 and TRBJ1-5; a possible D gene is TRBD1 (6 bases). With 6 bases removed from V and 2 bases from J, the gap between germline ends came to 14 bases. Germline CDR1 LNHDA, CDR2 SQIVND (reference sequence). This CDR3 is built from 15 residues. The CDR3 DNA reads TGTGCCAGTAGGTTCAGGGAGGGGGGCAATCAGCCCCAGCATTTT. It encodes CASRFREGGNQPQHF. Looking up the rest from reference TRBV19 and TRBJ1-5 gives the full variable domain: DGGITQSPKYLFRKEGQNVTLSCEQNLNHDAMYWYRQDPGQGLRLIYYSQIVNDFQKGDIAEGYSVSREKKESFPLTVTSAQKNPTAFYLCASRFREGGNQPQHFGDGTRLSIL.

V usage is TRBV3-1 (or the pseudogene TRBV3-2) and J usage is TRBJ1-2; TRBD1 matches at 7 bases. Germline CDR1 reads LGHDT; CDR2 reads YNNKEL (reference sequence). The CDR3 is made up of 12 amino acids. The trim removed 0 bases at V and 8 bases at J, leaving 0 bases unmatched. CDR3 loop: CASSQETGGYTF. The CDR3 DNA sequence: TGTGCCAGCAGCCAAGAGACAGGGGGCTACACCTTC.

This chain uses TRBV6-5 with TRBJ1-1; D is undetermined. Germline V CDR1 and CDR2: MNHEY, SVGAGI. The V end was cut by 7 bases, the J end by 5 bases, with 17 bases between. The CDR3 is 14 residues long. The chain's CDR3 is CASNLRGVWTEAFF. CDR3 sequence (DNA): TGTGCCAGCAATTTACGAGGCGTTTGGACTGAAGCTTTCTTT.

The V call is TRBV5-1, the J call TRBJ1-2; D may be TRBD1 (5 bases). V lost 3 bases and J 4 bases, leaving 13 bases between the germline ends. There are 14 residues in the CDR3. Germline assignment: CDR1 SGHRS and CDR2 YFSETQ. As DNA, the CDR3 is TGCGCCAGCAGCTCCGGGGGGGGTATCTATGGCTACACCTTC. This codes for CASSSGGGIYGYTF.

V gene TRBV5-1 combines with J gene TRBJ2-1; 13 bases match TRBD2. This CDR3 contains 16 residues. The trim removed 0 bases at V and 8 bases at J, leaving 5 bases unmatched. Germline V gene lookup returns CDR1 SGHRS and CDR2 YFSETQ. The CDR3 nucleotides read TGCGCCAGCAGCTTGGCACTAGCGGGGGGGCTTGATGAGCAGTTCTTC. Residues: CASSLALAGGLDEQFF. Combining the CDR3 with reference TRBV5-1 and TRBJ2-1 gives the whole variable domain KAGVTQTPRYLIKTRGQQVTLSCSPISGHRSVSWYQQTPGQGLQFLFEYFSETQRNKGNFPGRFSGRQFSNSRSEMNVSTLELGDSALYLCASSLALAGGLDEQFFGPGTRLTVL.

This chain uses TRBV15 with TRBJ2-1; D uncertain. CDR1 and CDR2 (germline): LNHNV, YYDKDF (reference sequence). CDR3 length equals 15 residues. Between the trimmed V and J ends, which lost 0 bases and 5 bases, there was a span of 11 bases. The CDR3 is CATSRDGLSHNEQFF. CDR3 nucleotides: TGTGCCACCAGCAGAGATGGCCTTTCCCACAATGAGCAGTTCTTC. Looking up the rest from reference TRBV15 and TRBJ2-1 gives the full variable domain: DAMVIQNPRYQVTQFGKPVTLSCSQTLNHNVMYWYQQKSSQAPKLLFHYYDKDFNNEADTPDNFQSRRPNTSFCFLDIRSPGLGDTAMYLCATSRDGLSHNEQFFGPGTRLTVL.

A few counts support this clone. This chain links TRBV18 with TRBJ2-2; D is unclear. The V gene's germline CDR1 is KGHSH and CDR2 LQKENI. Trimming stripped 3 bases from V and 4 bases from J, with 3 bases between. This CDR3 has 12 residues. CDR3 loop: CASSPRTGELFF. The DNA for the CDR3 is TGTGCCAGCTCACCGCGCACCGGGGAGCTGTTTTTT.

This chain uses TRBV6-5 with TRBJ2-3, with 8 nucleotides matching TRBD1. The germline gives CDR1 MNHEY, CDR2 SVGAGI. V trimming: 5 bases; J trimming: 0 bases; junction bases outside the gene matches: 4. The CDR3 is made up of 15 amino acids. CDR3 protein: CASSLTGGSTDTQYF. CDR3 in DNA: TGTGCCAGCAGTCTCACAGGGGGAAGCACAGATACGCAGTATTTT.

V gene TRBV7-8 combines with J gene TRBJ2-5, with D possibly matching TRBD1 (5 bases). Germline V gene lookup returns CDR1 SGHVS and CDR2 FQNEAQ. The CDR3 consists of 14 residues. V was trimmed by 5 bases and J by 4 bases, leaving 14 bases between them. DNA of the CDR3: TGTGCCAGCAGCCGAGGCAGGGTAGGAGAGACCCAGTACTTC. This gives the protein CASSRGRVGETQYF.

This clone was seen only once. The rearrangement joins TRBV7-2 to TRBJ2-4, with no clear D. V was pared by 5 bases and J by 7 bases, with 15 bases between. Germline V gives CDR1 SGHTA, CDR2 FQGNSA. CDR3 length: 14 residues. The CDR3 DNA is TGTGCCAGCAGCCCCGGTGGCGTGGGCAACATTCAGTACTTC. The encoded protein is CASSPGGVGNIQYF.

A few counts support this clone. The rearrangement uses TRBV7-9 and TRBJ2-5; 9 bases align to TRBD2. V shed 5 bases, J shed 5 bases, and the junction held 15 bases outside the gene matches. The CDR3 extends over 17 amino acids. CDR1 is SEHNR, CDR2 FQNEAQ, per germline (reference sequence). The CDR3 nucleotides are TGTGCCAGCAGCCCACAGACTAGCGGATACGACGGCGAGACCCAGTACTTC. It translates to CASSPQTSGYDGETQYF.

J is TRBJ2-7 and V is TRBV3-1 (or the pseudogene TRBV3-2), with D perhaps TRBD2 (6 bases). Germline-derived CDR1 and CDR2 are LGHDT and YNNKEL (reference sequence). The CDR3 is 13 amino acids. V was cut by 5 bases and J by 1 base, with 9 bases left in between. DNA of the CDR3: TGTGCCAGCAGCGAGGGACTGTCCTACGAGCAGTACTTC. Translating gives CASSEGLSYEQYF.